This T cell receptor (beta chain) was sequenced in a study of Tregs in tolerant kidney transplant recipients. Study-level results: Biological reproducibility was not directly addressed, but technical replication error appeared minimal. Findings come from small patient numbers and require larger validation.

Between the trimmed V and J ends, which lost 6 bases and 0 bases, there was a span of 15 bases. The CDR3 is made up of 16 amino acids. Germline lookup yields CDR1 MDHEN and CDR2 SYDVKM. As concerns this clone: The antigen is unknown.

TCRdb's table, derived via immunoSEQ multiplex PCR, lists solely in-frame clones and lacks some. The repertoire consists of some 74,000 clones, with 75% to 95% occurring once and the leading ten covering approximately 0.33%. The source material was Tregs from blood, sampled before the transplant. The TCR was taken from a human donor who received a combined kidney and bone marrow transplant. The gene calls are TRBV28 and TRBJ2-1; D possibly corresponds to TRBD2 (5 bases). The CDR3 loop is CASSQLAPSSYNEQFF. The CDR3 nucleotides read TGTGCCAGCAGCCAATTAGCGCCCAGCTCCTACAATGAGCAGTTCTTC.